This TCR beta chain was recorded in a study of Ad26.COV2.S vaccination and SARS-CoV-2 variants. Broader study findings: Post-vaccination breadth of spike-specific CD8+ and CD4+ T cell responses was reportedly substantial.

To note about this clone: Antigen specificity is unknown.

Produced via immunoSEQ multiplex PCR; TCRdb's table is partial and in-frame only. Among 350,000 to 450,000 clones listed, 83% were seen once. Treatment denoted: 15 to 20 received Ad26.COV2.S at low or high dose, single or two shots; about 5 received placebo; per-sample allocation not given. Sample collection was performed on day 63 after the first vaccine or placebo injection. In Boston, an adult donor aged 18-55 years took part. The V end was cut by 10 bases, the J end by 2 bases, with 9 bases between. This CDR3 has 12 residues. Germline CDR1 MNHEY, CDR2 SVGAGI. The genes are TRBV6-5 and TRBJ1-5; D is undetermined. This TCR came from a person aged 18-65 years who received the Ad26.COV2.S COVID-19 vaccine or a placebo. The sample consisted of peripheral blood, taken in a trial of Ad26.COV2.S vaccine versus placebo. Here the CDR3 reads CATETGNQPQHF. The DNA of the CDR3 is TGTGCCACGGAAACGGGCAATCAGCCCCAGCATTTT.